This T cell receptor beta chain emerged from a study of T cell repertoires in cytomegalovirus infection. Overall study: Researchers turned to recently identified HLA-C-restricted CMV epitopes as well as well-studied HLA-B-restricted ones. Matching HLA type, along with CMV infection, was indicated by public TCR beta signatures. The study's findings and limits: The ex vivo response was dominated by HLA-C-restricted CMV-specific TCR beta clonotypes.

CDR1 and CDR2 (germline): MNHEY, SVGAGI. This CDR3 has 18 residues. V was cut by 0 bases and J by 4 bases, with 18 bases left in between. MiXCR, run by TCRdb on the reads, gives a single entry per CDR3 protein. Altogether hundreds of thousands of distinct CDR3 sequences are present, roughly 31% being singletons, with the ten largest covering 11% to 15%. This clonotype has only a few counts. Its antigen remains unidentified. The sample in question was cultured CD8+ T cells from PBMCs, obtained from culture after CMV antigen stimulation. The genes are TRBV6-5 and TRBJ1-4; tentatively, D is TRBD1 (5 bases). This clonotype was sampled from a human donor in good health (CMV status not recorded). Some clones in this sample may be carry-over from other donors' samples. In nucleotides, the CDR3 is TGTGCCAGCAGTTACTCCCCTCCGCCGCAGGGCTTTAATGAAAAACTGTTTTTT. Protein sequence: CASSYSPPPQGFNEKLFF.